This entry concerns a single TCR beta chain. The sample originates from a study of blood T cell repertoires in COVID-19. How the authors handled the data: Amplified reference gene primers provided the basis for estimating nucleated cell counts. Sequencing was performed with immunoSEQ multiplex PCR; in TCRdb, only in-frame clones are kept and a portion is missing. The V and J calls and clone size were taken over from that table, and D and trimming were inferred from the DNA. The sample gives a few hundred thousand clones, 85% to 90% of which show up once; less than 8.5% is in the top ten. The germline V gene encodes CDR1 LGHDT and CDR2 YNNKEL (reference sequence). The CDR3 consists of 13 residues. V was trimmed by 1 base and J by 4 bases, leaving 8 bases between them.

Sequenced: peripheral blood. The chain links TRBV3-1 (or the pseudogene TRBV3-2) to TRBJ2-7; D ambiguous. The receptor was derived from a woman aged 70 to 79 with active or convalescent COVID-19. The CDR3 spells CASSQGGMYEQYF. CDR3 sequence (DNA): TGTGCCAGCAGCCAAGGAGGTATGTACGAGCAGTACTTC.